These T cell receptor beta chains were read from a single sample in a study of blood T cell repertoires in COVID-19. Sequenced by immunoSEQ multiplex PCR; TCRdb stores in-frame clones only, minus some. The sample records tens of thousands of clones, 70% to 90% being singletons. Sequences were obtained from peripheral blood. The receptors were gathered from a woman in her sixties with acute or convalescent COVID-19. CDR3s include the opening cysteine and the closing phenylalanine or tryptophan. The D gene is left open where the match is weak. Rows may omit the clone size; those that give it use once, few, many or a size class.

few	.	TRBV5-1	TRBJ1-4	TGCGCCAGCAGCTTGCGGGGAGGGAGTGAAAAACTGTTTTTT	CASSLRGGSEKLFF
.	TRBD2	TRBV7-9	TRBJ2-5	TGTGCCAGCAGCTCCCGACTAGCGGGGGACCAAGAGACCCAGTACTTC	CASSSRLAGDQETQYF
once	TRBD1	TRBV3-1/TRBV3-2	TRBJ1-3	TGTGCCAGCAGCCAAGTCGAGGACAGGTTCCTCTCTGGAAACACCATATATTTT	CASSQVEDRFLSGNTIYF
.	TRBD1	TRBV6-6	TRBJ2-2	TGTGCCAGCAGTCACGGACAGGGAAGGACTGACACCGGGGAGCTGTTTTTT	CASSHGQGRTDTGELFF
.	.	TRBV7-8	TRBJ1-5	TGTGCCAGCAGCCGTGACAGGCAGAATCAGCCCCAGCATTTT	CASSRDRQNQPQHF
.	TRBD1	TRBV6-2/TRBV6-3	TRBJ1-5	TGTGCCAGCAGTCTAACAGGGGGGTTTCAGCCCCAGCATTTT	CASSLTGGFQPQHF
.	TRBD1	TRBV5-4	TRBJ1-1	TGTGCCAGCAGCTTGGGACAGGGGAGGAACACTGAAGCTTTCTTT	CASSLGQGRNTEAFF
.	TRBD1	TRBV10-3	TRBJ1-2	TGTGCCATCAGTGGTGGGACAGGGGATGGCTACACCTTC	CAISGGTGDGYTF
.	.	TRBV10-1	TRBJ1-1	TGCGCCAGCAGTGAGGGGCCTTACACTGAAGCTTTCTTT	CASSEGPYTEAFF
.	.	TRBV3-1/TRBV3-2	TRBJ2-5	TGTGCCAGCAGCCAAGCGGGTGGGCAAGAGACCCAGTACTTC	CASSQAGGQETQYF
few	.	TRBV6-2/TRBV6-3	TRBJ2-5	TGTGCCAGCAGTTACTACGGGGACCAGTACTTC	CASSYYGDQYF
.	TRBD1	TRBV6-1	TRBJ1-5	TGTGCCAGCAGTGAAGCAGGGGGCGCGGATCAGCCCCAGCATTTT	CASSEAGGADQPQHF
few	.	TRBV18	TRBJ1-1	TGTGCCAGCTCACCAGGAGACCATACTGAAGCTTTCTTT	CASSPGDHTEAFF
.	TRBD1	TRBV6-5	TRBJ1-4	TGTGCCAGCAGCAACTCATGGACAGGCCCTGAAAAACTGTTTTTT	CASSNSWTGPEKLFF
.	.	TRBV28	TRBJ1-6	TGTGCCAGCAGTTTAGGCCAGGGGTATTCACCCCTCCACTTT	CASSLGQGYSPLHF
.	.	TRBV10-2	TRBJ2-6	TGCGCCAGCAGTCTCACTCTTAGTTCTTCTGGGGCCAACGTCCTGACTTTC	CASSLTLSSSGANVLTF
.	TRBD2	TRBV5-1	TRBJ2-5	TGCGCCAGCAGCTTGGCGGCAGCGGGGGGGCAAGAGACCCAGTACTTC	CASSLAAAGGQETQYF
once	.	TRBV7-2	TRBJ1-1	TGTGCCAGCAGCCCACAGGTGAACACTGAAGCTTTCTTT	CASSPQVNTEAFF
.	.	TRBV25-1	TRBJ1-2	TGTGCCAGCAGTGAACCAGGGATAGATGGCTACACCTTC	CASSEPGIDGYTF
once	.	TRBV30	TRBJ2-3	TGTGCCAGCCAGGGGATTTTCCTCACAGATACGCAGTATTTT	CASQGIFLTDTQYF
.	TRBD1	TRBV10-3	TRBJ1-1	TGTGCCATCGTCCGGGACAGGGGAACAATGAACACTGAAGCTTTCTTT	CAIVRDRGTMNTEAFF
.	TRBD1	TRBV3-1/TRBV3-2	TRBJ1-2	TGTGCCAGCAGCTACGAACAGGGGGCGAACTATGGCTACACCTTC	CASSYEQGANYGYTF
.	TRBD1	TRBV5-1	TRBJ1-3	TGCGCCAGCAGCTCTCCTCCCGGGACAGACTCTGGAAACACCATATATTTT	CASSSPPGTDSGNTIYF
.	.	TRBV7-2	TRBJ1-5	TGTGCCAGCAGCTTAGCAACAGGGATGCCTCAGCCCCAGCATTTT	CASSLATGMPQPQHF
.	.	TRBV7-8	TRBJ2-2	TGTGCCAGCAGCTTAGGACAGGCTGGCGGGGAGCTGTTTTTT	CASSLGQAGGELFF
.	TRBD2	TRBV7-9	TRBJ2-2	TGTGCCAGCAGCCCCCTCGGCCAGCGGGGGGGCGCAGAGGGGGAGGAGCTGTTTTTT	CASSPLGQRGGAEGEELFF
.	TRBD1	TRBV3-1/TRBV3-2	TRBJ1-1	TGTGCCAGCAGTCGCCGGGACAGGGGCACTGAAGCTTTCTTT	CASSRRDRGTEAFF
.	TRBD2	TRBV5-1	TRBJ2-5	TGCGCCAGCAGCTTTACGGGGACTAGCGGGCAAGAGACCCAGTACTTC	CASSFTGTSGQETQYF
.	.	TRBV19	TRBJ2-1	TGTGCCAGTAGTATTAGGGGAGGTAGATCCTACAATGAGCAGTTCTTC	CASSIRGGRSYNEQFF
few	TRBD1	TRBV30	TRBJ1-5	TGTGCCTGGAGTGTAACAGGGGGCGCGGAATTTCAGCCCCAGCATTTT	CAWSVTGGAEFQPQHF